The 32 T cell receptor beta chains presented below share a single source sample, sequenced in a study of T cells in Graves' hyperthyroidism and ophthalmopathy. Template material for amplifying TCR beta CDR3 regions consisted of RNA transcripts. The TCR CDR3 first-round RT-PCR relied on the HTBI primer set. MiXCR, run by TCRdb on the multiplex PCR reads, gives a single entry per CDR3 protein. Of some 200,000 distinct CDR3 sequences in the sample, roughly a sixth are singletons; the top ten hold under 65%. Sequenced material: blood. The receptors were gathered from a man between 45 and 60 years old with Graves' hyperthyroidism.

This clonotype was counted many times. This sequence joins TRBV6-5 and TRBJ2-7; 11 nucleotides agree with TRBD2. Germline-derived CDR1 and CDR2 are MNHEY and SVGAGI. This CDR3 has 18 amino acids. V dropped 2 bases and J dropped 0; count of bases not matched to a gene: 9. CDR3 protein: CASSYGPSGRTSSYEQYF. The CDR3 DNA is TGTGCCAGCAGTTACGGGCCTAGCGGGAGGACTAGCTCCTACGAGCAGTACTTC.

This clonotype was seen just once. The CDR3 is CASSLARTGYTGELFF. In DNA, the CDR3 is TGTGCCAGCAGCTTGGCGAGGACAGGCTACACCGGGGAGCTGTTTTTT. The rearrangement joins TRBV5-6 to TRBJ2-2; TRBD1 agrees at 7 bases. V gave up 0 bases and J gave up 3 bases; unmatched junction bases: 5. The CDR3 is 16 residues long. Germline V lookup: CDR1 SGHDT, CDR2 YYEEEE.

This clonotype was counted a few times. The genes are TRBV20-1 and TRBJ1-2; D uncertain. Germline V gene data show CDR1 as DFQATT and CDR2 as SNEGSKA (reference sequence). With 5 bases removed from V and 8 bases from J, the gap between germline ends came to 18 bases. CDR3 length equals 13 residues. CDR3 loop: CSAPSDLSDGYTF. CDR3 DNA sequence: TGCAGTGCTCCCTCAGACCTTAGCGACGGCTACACCTTC.

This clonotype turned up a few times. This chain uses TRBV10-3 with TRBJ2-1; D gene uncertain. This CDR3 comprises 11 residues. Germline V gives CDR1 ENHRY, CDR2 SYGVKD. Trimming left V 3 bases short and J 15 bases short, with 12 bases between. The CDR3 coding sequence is TGTGCCATCAGTGATTTGGAATTTTGGTTCTTC. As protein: CAISDLEFWFF.

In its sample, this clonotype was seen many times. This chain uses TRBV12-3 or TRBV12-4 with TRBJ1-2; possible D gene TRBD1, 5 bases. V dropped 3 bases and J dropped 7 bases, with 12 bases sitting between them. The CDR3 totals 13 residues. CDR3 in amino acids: CASSFIGEGGYTF. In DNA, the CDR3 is TGTGCCAGCAGTTTTATAGGGGAAGGTGGCTACACCTTC.

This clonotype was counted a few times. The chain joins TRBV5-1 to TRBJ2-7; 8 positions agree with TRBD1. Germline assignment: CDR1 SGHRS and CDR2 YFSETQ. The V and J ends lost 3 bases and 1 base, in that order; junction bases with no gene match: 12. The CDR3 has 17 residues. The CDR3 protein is CASSSWERGQVSYEQYF. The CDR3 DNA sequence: TGCGCCAGCAGCTCCTGGGAACGGGGACAGGTATCCTACGAGCAGTACTTC.

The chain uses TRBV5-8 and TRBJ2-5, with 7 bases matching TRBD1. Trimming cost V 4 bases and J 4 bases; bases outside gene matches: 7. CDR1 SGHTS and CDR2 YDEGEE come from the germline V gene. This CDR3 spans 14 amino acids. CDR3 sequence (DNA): TGTGCCAGCAGCCGCTATACAGGGGTAGAGACCCAGTACTTC. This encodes CASSRYTGVETQYF.

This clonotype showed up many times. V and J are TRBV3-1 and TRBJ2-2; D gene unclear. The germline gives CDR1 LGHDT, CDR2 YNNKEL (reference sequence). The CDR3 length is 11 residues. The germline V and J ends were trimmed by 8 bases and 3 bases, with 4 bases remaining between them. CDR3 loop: CASGYTGELFF. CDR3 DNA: TGTGCCAGCGGTTACACCGGGGAGCTGTTTTTT.

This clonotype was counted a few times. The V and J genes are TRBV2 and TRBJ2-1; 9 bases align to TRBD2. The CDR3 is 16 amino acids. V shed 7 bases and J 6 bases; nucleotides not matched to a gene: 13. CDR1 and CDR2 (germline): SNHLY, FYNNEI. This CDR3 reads CASTTPLAGDGNEQFF. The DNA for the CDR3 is TGTGCCAGCACCACTCCCTTAGCGGGAGATGGCAATGAGCAGTTCTTC.

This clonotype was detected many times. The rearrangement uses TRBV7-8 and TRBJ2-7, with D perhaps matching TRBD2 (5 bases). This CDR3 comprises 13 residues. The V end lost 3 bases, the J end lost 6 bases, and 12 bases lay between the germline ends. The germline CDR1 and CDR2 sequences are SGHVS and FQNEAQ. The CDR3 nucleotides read TGTGCCAGCAGCTTGGGCGCAGGACTCGAGCAGTACTTC. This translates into CASSLGAGLEQYF.

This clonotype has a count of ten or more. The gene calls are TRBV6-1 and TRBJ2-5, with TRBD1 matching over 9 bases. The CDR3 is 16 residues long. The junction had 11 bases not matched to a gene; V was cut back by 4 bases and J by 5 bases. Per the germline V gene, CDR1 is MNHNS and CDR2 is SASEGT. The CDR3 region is CASSALTGTGWETQYF. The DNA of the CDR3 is TGTGCCAGCAGTGCCCTAACCGGGACAGGGTGGGAGACCCAGTACTTC.

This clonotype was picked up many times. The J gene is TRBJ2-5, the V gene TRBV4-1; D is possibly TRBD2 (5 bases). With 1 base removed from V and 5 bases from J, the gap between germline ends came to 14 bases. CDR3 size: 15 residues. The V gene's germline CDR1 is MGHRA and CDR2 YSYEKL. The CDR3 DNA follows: TGCGCCAGCAGCCAAGCTAGAGGGAGATACGAGACCCAGTACTTC. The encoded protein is CASSQARGRYETQYF.

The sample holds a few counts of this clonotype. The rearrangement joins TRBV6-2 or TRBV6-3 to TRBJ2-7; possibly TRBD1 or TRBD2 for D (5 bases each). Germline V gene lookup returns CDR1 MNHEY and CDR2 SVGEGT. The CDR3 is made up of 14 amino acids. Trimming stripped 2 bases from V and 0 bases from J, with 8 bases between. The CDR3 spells CASSYDGTSYEQYF. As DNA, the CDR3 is TGTGCCAGCAGTTACGACGGGACCTCCTACGAGCAGTACTTC.

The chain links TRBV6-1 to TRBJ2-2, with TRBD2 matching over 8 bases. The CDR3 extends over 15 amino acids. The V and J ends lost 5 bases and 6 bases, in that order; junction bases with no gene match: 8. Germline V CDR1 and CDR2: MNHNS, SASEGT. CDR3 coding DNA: TGTGCCAGCAGTAAGCCGGGACTAGGAGCCGGGGAGCTGTTTTTT. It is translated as CASSKPGLGAGELFF.

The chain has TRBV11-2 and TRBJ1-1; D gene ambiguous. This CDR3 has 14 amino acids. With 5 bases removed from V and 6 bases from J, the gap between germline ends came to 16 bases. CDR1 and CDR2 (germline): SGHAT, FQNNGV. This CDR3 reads CASSQYRGGAEAFF. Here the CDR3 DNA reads TGTGCCAGCAGCCAGTACCGCGGCGGTGCTGAAGCTTTCTTT.

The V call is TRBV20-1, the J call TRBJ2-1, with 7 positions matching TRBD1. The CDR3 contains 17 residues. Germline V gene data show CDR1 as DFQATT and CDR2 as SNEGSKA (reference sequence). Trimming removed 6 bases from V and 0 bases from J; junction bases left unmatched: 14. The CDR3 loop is CSAEDWTGYSSYNEQFF. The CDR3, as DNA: TGCAGTGCGGAAGATTGGACAGGCTATAGCTCCTACAATGAGCAGTTCTTC.

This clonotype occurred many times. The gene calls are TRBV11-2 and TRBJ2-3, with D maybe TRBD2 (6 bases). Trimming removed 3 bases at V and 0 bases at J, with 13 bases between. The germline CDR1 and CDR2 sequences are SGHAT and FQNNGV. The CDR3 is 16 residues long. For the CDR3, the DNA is TGTGCCAGCAGCTTTCGAGGAGCGGGCAGCACAGATACGCAGTATTTT. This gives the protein CASSFRGAGSTDTQYF. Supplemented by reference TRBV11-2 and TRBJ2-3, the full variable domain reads EAGVAQSPRYKIIEKRQSVAFWCNPISGHATLYWYQQILGQGPKLLIQFQNNGVVDDSQLPKDRFSAERLKGVDSTLKIQPAKLEDSAVYLCASSFRGAGSTDTQYFGPGTRLTVL.

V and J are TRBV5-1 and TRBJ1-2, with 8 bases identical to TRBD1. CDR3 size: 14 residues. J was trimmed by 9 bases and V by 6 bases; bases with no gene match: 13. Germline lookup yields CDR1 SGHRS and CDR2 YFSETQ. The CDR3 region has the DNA TGCGCCAGCACCCGGGTCGGACAGGGCAGGAGCTACACCTTC. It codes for CASTRVGQGRSYTF.

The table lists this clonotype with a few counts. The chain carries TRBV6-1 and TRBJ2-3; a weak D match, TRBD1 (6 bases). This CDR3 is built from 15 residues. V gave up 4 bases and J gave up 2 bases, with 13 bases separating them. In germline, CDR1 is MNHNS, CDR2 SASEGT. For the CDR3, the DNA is TGTGCCAGCAGTGTAGGGGGAGCTACCACAGATACGCAGTATTTT. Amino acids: CASSVGGATTDTQYF.

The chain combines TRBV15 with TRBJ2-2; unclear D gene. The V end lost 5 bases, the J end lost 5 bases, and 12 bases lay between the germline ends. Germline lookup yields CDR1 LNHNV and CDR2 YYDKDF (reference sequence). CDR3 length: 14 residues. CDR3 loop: CATSALPMTGELFF. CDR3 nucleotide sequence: TGTGCCACCAGCGCCCTTCCGATGACCGGGGAGCTGTTTTTT.

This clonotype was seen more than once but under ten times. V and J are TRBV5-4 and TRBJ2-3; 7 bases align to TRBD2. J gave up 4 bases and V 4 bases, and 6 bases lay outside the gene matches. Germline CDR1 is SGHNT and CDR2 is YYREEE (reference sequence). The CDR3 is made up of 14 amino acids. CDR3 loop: CASSGRVVSDTQYF. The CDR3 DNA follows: TGTGCCAGCAGCGGGAGGGTTGTTTCAGATACGCAGTATTTT.

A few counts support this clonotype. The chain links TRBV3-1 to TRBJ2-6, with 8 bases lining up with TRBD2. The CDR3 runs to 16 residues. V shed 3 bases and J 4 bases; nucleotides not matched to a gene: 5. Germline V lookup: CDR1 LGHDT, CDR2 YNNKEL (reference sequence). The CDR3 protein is CASSHEREWGANVLTF. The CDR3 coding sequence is TGTGCCAGCAGCCACGAGCGGGAGTGGGGGGCCAACGTCCTGACTTTC.

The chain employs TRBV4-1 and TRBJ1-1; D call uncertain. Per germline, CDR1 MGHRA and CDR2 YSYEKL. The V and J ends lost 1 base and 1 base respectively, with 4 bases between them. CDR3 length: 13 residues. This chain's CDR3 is CASSQGENTEAFF. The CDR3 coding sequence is TGCGCCAGCAGCCAAGGCGAGAACACTGAAGCTTTCTTT.

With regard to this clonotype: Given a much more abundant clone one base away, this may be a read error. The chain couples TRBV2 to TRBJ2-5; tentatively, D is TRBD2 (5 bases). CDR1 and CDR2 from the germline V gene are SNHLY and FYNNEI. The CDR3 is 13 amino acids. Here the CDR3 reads CASSGAVQEAQYF. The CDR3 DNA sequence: TGTGCCAGCAGTGGAGCGGTACAAGAGGCCCAGTACTTC.

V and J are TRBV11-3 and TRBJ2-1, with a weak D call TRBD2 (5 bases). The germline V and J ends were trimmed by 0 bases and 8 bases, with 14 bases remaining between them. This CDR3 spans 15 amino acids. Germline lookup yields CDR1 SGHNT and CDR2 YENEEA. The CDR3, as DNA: TGTGCCAGCAGCTTAGATCGGGGAAGTTCGGATGAGCAGTTCTTC. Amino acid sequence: CASSLDRGSSDEQFF.

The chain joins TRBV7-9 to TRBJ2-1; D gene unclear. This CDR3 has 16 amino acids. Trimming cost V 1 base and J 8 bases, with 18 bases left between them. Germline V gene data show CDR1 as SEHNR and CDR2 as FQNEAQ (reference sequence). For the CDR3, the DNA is TGTGCCAGCAGCTTAGGGGGTGGCGGCCCGAAGGATGAGCAGTTCTTC. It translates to CASSLGGGGPKDEQFF.

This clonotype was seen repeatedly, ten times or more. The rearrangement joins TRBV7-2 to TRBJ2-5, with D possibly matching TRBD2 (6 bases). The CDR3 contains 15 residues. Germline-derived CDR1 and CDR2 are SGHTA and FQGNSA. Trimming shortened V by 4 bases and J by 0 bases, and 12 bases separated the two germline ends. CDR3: CASSSGRGYQETQYF. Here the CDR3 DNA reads TGTGCCAGCAGCTCCGGGCGGGGTTACCAAGAGACCCAGTACTTC. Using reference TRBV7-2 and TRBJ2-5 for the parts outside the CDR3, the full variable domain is GAGVSQSPSNKVTEKGKDVELRCDPISGHTALYWYRQSLGQGLEFLIYFQGNSAPDKSGLPSDRFSAERTGGSVSTLTIQRTQQEDSAVYLCASSSGRGYQETQYFGPGTRLLVL.

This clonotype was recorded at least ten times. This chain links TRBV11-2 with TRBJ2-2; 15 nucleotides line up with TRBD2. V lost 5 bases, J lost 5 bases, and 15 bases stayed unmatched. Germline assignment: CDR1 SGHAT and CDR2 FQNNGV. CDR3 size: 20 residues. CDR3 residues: CASSPFVWTSGRAWTGELFF. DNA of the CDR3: TGTGCCAGCAGCCCGTTCGTGTGGACTAGCGGGAGGGCCTGGACCGGGGAGCTGTTTTTT.

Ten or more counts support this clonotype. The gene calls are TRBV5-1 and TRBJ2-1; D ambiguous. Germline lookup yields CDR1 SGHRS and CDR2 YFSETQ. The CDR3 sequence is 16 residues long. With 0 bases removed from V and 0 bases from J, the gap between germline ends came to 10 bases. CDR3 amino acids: CASSLAAQISYNEQFF. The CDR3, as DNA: TGCGCCAGCAGCTTGGCCGCTCAAATCTCCTACAATGAGCAGTTCTTC. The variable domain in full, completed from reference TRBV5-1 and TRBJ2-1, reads KAGVTQTPRYLIKTRGQQVTLSCSPISGHRSVSWYQQTPGQGLQFLFEYFSETQRNKGNFPGRFSGRQFSNSRSEMNVSTLELGDSALYLCASSLAAQISYNEQFFGPGTRLTVL.

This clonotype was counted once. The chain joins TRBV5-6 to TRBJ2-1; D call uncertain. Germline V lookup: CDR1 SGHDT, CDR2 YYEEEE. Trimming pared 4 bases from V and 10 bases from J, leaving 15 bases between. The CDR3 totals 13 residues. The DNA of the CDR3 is TGTGCCAGCAGCCCGGCAAATGTCGGGGAGCAGTTCTTC. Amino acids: CASSPANVGEQFF.

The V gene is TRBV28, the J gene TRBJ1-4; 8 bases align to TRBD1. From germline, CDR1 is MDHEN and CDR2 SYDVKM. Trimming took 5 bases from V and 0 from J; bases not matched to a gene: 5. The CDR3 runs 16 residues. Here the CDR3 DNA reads TGTGCCAGCAGTATACAGGGGGTTGCAACTAATGAAAAACTGTTTTTT. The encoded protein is CASSIQGVATNEKLFF.

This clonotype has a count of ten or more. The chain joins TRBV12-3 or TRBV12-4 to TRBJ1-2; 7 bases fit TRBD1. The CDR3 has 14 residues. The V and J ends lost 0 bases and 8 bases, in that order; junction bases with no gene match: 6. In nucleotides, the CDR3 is TGTGCCAGCAGTTTAGCGACAGGGTCCGGGGGCTACACCTTC. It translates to CASSLATGSGGYTF.